In its sample, the clone carrying this T cell receptor beta chain was seen many times. Its antigen is undetermined. The data were obtained in a study of neurological immune-mediated disorders. CDR3 length: 14 amino acids. The V end lost 4 bases, the J end lost 5 bases, and 14 bases lay between the germline ends. The unsorted libraries had their origin in 2 million PBMCs stored at -80 C. Overall study results and limits: Because no CDR3 amino acid sequences were shared across subjects by expanded clones, private repertoires were suggested in all groups. While HTLV-1-associated myelopathy showed the greatest TCR clonal expansion, multiple sclerosis showed the least, falling below healthy controls.

The cDNA was synthesized by means of template-switch 5'RACE, which was carried out with 10-nucleotide random UMIs. MiXCR was run by TCRdb on the 5' RACE reads, yielding one entry per CDR3 protein. The sample contains tens of thousands of distinct CDR3 sequences, 15% to 20% of which appear only once. This clonotype was sampled from a woman in her thirties or forties in good health. The rearrangement uses TRBV12-3 or TRBV12-4 and TRBJ2-5, with D hard to call. The sequenced sample consisted of PBMCs. The CDR3 region is CASSYGPPPETQYF. For the CDR3, the DNA is TGTGCCAGCAGTTATGGACCCCCCCCGGAGACCCAGTACTTC.